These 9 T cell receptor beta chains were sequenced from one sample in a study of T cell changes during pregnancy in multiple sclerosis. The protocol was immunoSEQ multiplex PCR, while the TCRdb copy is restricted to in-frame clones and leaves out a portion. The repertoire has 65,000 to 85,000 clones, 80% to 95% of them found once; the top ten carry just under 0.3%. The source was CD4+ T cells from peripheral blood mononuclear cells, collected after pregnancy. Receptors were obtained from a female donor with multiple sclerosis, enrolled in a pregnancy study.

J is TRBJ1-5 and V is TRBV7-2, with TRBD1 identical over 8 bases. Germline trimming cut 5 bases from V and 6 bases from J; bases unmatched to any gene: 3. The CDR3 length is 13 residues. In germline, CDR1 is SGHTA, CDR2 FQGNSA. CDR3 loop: CASSKDRVQPQHF. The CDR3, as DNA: TGTGCCAGCAGCAAGGACAGGGTTCAGCCCCAGCATTTT.

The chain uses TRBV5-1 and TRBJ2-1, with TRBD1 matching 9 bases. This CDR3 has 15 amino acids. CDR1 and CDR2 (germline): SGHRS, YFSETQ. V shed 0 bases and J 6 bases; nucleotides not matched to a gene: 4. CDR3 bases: TGCGCCAGCAGCTTGGGGGGACAGGGTATCAATGAGCAGTTCTTC. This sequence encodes CASSLGGQGINEQFF.

The CDR3: CASSSSPVSAQPQHF. DNA for the CDR3: TGTGCCAGCAGTTCAAGTCCCGTAAGCGCTCAGCCCCAGCATTTT. The chain employs TRBV27 and TRBJ1-5; D gene unclear. This CDR3 is built from 15 residues. Germline-derived CDR1 and CDR2 are MNHEY and SMNVEV (reference sequence). V was shortened by 4 bases and J by 6 bases, with 16 bases between the two germline ends.

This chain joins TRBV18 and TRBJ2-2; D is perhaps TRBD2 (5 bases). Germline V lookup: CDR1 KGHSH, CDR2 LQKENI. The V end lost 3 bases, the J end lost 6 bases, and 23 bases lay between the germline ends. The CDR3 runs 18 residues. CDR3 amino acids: CASSPLPSTTPVAGELFF. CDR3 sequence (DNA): TGTGCCAGCTCACCCCTTCCCTCGACTACCCCAGTCGCCGGGGAGCTGTTTTTT.

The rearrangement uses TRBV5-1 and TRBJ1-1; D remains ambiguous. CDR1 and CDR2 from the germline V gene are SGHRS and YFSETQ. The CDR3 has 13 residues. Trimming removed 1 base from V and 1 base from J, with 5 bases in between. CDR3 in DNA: TGCGCCAGCAGCTTGTGGCAGAACACTGAAGCTTTCTTT. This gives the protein CASSLWQNTEAFF.

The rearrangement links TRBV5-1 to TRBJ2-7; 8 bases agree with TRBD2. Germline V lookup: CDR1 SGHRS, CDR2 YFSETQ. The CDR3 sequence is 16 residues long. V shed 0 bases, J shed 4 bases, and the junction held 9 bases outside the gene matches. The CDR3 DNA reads TGCGCCAGCAGCTTGGGATTTAGCGGGAAAGGGTACGAGCAGTACTTC. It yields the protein CASSLGFSGKGYEQYF.

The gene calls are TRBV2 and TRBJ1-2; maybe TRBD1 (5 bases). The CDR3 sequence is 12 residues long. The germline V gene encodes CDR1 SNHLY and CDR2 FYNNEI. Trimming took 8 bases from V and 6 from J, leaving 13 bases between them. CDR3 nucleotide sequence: TGTGCCAGCTCCCGGGGGGGTGATGGCTACACCTTC. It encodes CASSRGGDGYTF. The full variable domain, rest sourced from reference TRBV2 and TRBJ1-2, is EPEVTQTPSHQVTQMGQEVILRCVPISNHLYFYWYRQILGQKVEFLVSFYNNEISEKSEIFDDQFSVERPDGSNFTLKIRSTKLEDSAMYFCASSRGGDGYTFGSGTRLTVV.

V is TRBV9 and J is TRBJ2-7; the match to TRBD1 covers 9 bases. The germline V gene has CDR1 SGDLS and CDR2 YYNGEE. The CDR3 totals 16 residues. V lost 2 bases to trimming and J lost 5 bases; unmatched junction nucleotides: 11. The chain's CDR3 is CASSVGGDRASDEQYF. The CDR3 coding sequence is TGTGCCAGCAGCGTGGGGGGGGACAGGGCTTCGGACGAGCAGTACTTC.

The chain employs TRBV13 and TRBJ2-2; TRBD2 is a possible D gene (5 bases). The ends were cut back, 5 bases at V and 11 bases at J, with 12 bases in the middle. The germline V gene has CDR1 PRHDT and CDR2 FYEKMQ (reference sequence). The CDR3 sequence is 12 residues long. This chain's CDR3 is CASSLRGYELFF. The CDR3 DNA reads TGTGCCAGCAGCCTAAGAGGGTATGAGCTGTTTTTT.